This TCR beta chain was identified in a study of graft-versus-host responses after intestinal transplantation. Findings and caveats of the study: Some GvH clones were seen earlier in gut or blood, suggesting intestinal origin. HvG clone declines early post-transplant were associated with peak circulating GvH levels.

Intraepithelial and lamina propria lymphocytes were isolated from graft specimens. Clones were sequenced by immunoSEQ multiplex PCR, and TCRdb holds only the in-frame ones, with some missing. The table has 60,000 to 70,000 clones, roughly 90% seen once. To note about this clone: What it binds is unknown.

V was trimmed by 3 bases and J by 1 base, leaving 16 bases between them. CDR1 SQVTM and CDR2 ANQGSEA come from the germline V gene. CDR3 length equals 16 residues. This TCR was recovered from a human patient who received an intestinal transplant, so some T cells may come from the graft donor. The material sequenced was ileum tissue, taken more than 350 days after transplant. V and J are TRBV29-1 and TRBJ1-3; tentatively, D is TRBD1 (5 bases). The CDR3 bases are TGCAGCGTTGAGGGGCCTTCTGCGGGATCTGGAAACACCATATATTTT. Encoded protein: CSVEGPSAGSGNTIYF.